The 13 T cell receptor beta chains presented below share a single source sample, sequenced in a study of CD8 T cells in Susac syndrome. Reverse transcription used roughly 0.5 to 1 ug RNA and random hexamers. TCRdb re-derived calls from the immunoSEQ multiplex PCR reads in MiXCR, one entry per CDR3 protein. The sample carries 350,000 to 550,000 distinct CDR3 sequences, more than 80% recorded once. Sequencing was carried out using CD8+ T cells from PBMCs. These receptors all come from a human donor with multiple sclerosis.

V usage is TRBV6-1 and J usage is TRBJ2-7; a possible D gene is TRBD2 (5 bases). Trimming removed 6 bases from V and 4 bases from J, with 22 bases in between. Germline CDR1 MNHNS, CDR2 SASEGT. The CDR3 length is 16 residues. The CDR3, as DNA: TGTGCCAGCAGCCGGAGACCTCGGGAAGACGGGTACGAGCAGTACTTC. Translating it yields CASSRRPREDGYEQYF.

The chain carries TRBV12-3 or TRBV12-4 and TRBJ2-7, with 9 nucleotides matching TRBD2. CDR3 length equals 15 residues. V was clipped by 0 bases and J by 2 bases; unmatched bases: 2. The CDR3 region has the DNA TGTGCCAGCAGTTTAGCTAGCGGGAGCCCCTACGAGCAGTACTTC. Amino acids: CASSLASGSPYEQYF.

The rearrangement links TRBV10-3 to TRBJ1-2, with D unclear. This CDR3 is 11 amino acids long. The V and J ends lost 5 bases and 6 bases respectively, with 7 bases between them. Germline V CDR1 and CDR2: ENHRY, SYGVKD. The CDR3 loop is CAISQVHGYTF. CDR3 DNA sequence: TGTGCCATCAGTCAGGTACATGGCTACACCTTC.

CDR3 in amino acids: CASSAYIGRTYEQYF. The CDR3, as DNA: TGTGCCAGCAGTGCATATATCGGGAGGACCTACGAGCAGTACTTC. This rearrangement joins TRBV27 to TRBJ2-7; 7 bases align to TRBD2. CDR1 is MNHEY and CDR2 is SMNVEV in the germline V gene (reference sequence). J lost 2 bases, V lost 5 bases, and 9 bases had no gene match. This CDR3 is built from 15 residues.

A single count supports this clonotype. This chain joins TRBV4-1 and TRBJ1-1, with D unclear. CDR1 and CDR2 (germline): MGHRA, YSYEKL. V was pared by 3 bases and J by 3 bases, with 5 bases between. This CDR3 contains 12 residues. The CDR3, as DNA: TGCGCCAGCAGCCACTGGGACACTGAAGCTTTCTTT. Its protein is CASSHWDTEAFF.

The CDR3 coding sequence is TGTGCCAGCACTCCAATAATACAGGGGCAAGGGGGCACTGAAGCTTTCTTT. This gives the protein CASTPIIQGQGGTEAFF. This chain connects TRBV6-1 to TRBJ1-1, with 7 positions matching TRBD1. Unmatched junction bases numbered 18, after V lost 7 bases and J lost 4 bases. CDR3 length: 17 residues. CDR1 and CDR2 (germline): MNHNS, SASEGT.

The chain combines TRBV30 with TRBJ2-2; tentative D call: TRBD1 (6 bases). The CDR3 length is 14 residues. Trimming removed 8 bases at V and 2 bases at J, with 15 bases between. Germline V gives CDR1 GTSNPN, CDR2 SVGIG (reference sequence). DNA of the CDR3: TGTGCCGGGACACCCGTCACCAACACCGGGGAGCTGTTTTTT. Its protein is CAGTPVTNTGELFF. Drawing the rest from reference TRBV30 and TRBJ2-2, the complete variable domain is SQTIHQWPATLVQPVGSPLSLECTVEGTSNPNLYWYRQAAGRGLQLLFYSVGIGQISSEVPQNLSASRPQDRQFILSSKKLLLSDSGFYLCAGTPVTNTGELFFGEGSRLTVL.

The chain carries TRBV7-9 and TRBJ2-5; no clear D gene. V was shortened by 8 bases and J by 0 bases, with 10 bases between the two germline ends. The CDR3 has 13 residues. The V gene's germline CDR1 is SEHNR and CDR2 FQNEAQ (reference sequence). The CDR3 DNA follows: TGTGCCAGCGGAGTGGGGAACCAAGAGACCCAGTACTTC. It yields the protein CASGVGNQETQYF.

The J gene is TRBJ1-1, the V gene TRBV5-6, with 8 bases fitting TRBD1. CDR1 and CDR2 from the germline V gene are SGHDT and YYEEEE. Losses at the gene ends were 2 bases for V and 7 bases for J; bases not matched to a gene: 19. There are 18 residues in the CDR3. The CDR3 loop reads CASSFPRVGQGGRGEAFF. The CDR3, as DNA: TGTGCCAGCAGCTTTCCCCGGGTAGGACAGGGCGGTCGAGGTGAAGCTTTCTTT. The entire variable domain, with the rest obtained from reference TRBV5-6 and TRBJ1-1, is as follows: DAGVTQSPTHLIKTRGQQVTLRCSPKSGHDTVSWYQQALGQGPQFIFQYYEEEERQRGNFPDRFSGHQFPNYSSELNVNALLLGDSALYLCASSFPRVGQGGRGEAFFGQGTRLTVV.

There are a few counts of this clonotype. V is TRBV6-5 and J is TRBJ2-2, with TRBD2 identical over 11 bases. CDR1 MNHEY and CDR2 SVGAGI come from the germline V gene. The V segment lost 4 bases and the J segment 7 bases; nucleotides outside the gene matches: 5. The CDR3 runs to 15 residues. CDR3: CASSLAGGHVGELFF. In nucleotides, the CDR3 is TGTGCCAGCAGTTTAGCGGGAGGGCACGTCGGGGAGCTGTTTTTT.

This CDR3 reads CASSLESSDYTDTQYF. CDR3 DNA sequence: TGTGCCAGCAGCTTAGAGTCTTCAGACTACACAGATACGCAGTATTTT. This sequence joins TRBV7-2 and TRBJ2-3, with D perhaps matching TRBD2 (5 bases). The germline V and J ends were trimmed by 1 base and 2 bases, with 13 bases remaining between them. The CDR3 runs to 16 residues. The V gene's germline CDR1 is SGHTA and CDR2 FQGNSA.

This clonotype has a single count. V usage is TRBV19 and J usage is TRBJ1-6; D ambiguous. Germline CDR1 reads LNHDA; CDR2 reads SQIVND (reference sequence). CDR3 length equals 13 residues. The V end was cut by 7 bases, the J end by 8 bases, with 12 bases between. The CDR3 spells CASTGPGDSPLHF. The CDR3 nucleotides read TGTGCCAGTACTGGTCCCGGAGATTCACCCCTCCACTTT.

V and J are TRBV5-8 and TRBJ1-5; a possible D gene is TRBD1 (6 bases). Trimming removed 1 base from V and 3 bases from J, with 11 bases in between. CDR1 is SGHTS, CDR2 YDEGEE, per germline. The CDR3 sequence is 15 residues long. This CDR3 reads CASSLWSGANQPQHF. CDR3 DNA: TGTGCCAGCAGCTTGTGGTCAGGGGCCAATCAGCCCCAGCATTTT.